A single sample gave rise to the 30 T cell receptor beta chains below, sequenced in a study of identical twins. TCRdb reanalysed the 5' RACE reads using MiXCR and keeps one entry per CDR3 protein. The sample carries roughly 770,000 distinct CDR3 sequences, around a sixth recorded once. These data were likewise used in another study, on T cells expressing NK-cell markers.

The sample was PBMCs. Receptors were obtained from a woman between 18 and 30 years old in good health.

This clonotype was seen more than once but under ten times. The rearrangement joins TRBV29-1 to TRBJ1-4; no definite D call. CDR1 and CDR2 (germline): SQVTM, ANQGSEA. The V and J ends lost 5 bases and 6 bases respectively, with 16 bases between them. CDR3 length: 14 amino acids. The CDR3 here is CSVTLGYSDEKLFF. The CDR3 DNA is TGCAGCGTTACTCTCGGGTATTCGGATGAAAAACTGTTTTTT.

The V call is TRBV9, the J call TRBJ2-7, with D possibly being TRBD2 (6 bases). CDR3 size: 14 residues. V lost 0 bases and J lost 3, with 10 bases in between. CDR1 is SGDLS, CDR2 YYNGEE, per germline. The CDR3 reads CASSVGFSGYEQYF. In nucleotides, the CDR3 is TGTGCCAGCAGCGTAGGGTTTAGCGGCTACGAGCAGTACTTC.

Ten or more counts support this clonotype. This rearrangement joins TRBV7-9 to TRBJ1-2; the D is unclear. Between the trimmed V and J ends, which lost 1 base and 0 bases, there was a span of 6 bases. CDR1 is SEHNR and CDR2 is FQNEAQ in the germline V gene (reference sequence). The CDR3 consists of 14 residues. The DNA for the CDR3 is TGTGCCAGCAGCTTAGTAGGAGCTAACTATGGCTACACCTTC. The encoded protein is CASSLVGANYGYTF.

This chain connects TRBV9 to TRBJ2-7; D is undetermined. The CDR3 totals 14 residues. The V end lost 2 bases, the J end lost 0 bases, and 9 bases lay between the germline ends. CDR1 is SGDLS and CDR2 is YYNGEE in the germline V gene. The CDR3 is CASSVAHSSYEQYF. Written as DNA, the CDR3 is TGTGCCAGCAGCGTGGCTCACAGCTCCTACGAGCAGTACTTC. Complete variable domain (other parts from reference TRBV9 and TRBJ2-7): DSGVTQTPKHLITATGQRVTLRCSPRSGDLSVYWYQQSLDQGLQFLIQYYNGEERAKGNILERFSAQQFPDLHSELNLSSLELGDSALYFCASSVAHSSYEQYFGPGTRLTVT.

This clonotype was counted only a few times. This chain joins TRBV3-1 and TRBJ1-5; D is unclear. Germline assignment: CDR1 LGHDT and CDR2 YNNKEL (reference sequence). This CDR3 has 13 residues. V was pared by 0 bases and J by 9 bases, with 9 bases between. The CDR3 here is CASSQEAQGPQHF. The CDR3 DNA reads TGTGCCAGCAGCCAAGAGGCCCAAGGGCCCCAGCATTTT.

The chain combines TRBV7-9 with TRBJ2-1, with a tentative D call TRBD2 (6 bases). Germline V gene lookup returns CDR1 SEHNR and CDR2 FQNEAQ (reference sequence). Trimming cost V 5 bases and J 1 base, with 15 bases left between them. CDR3 length equals 16 residues. This chain's CDR3 is CASSPTLGGSYNEQFF. DNA of the CDR3: TGTGCCAGCAGCCCCACCTTGGGGGGATCCTACAATGAGCAGTTCTTC.

This clonotype was picked up a small number of times. The chain has TRBV6-2 or TRBV6-3 and TRBJ2-7; D is perhaps TRBD1 or TRBD2 (5 bases each). Trimming left V 6 bases short and J 3 bases short, with 27 bases between. The length of the CDR3 is 18 residues. Germline CDR1 and CDR2: MNHEY and SVGEGT. CDR3 region: CASRTFSAGTVVSYEQYF. CDR3 nucleotide sequence: TGTGCCAGCAGAACCTTCTCGGCAGGGACGGTCGTTAGCTACGAGCAGTACTTC.

About this clonotype itself: A read error may produce the germline difference seen at one junction end. The chain employs TRBV12-3 or TRBV12-4 and TRBJ2-3, with 13 bases matching TRBD2. The CDR3 covers 19 residues. CDR3: CAISSPGTSGDLSTDTQYF. The CDR3 bases are TGTGCCATCAGTTCCCCCGGGACTAGCGGGGATCTAAGCACAGATACGCAGTATTTT.

This clonotype was detected only a few times. CDR3: CASSSRQGEWHEQFF. The CDR3 bases are TGTGCCAGCAGCTCTAGACAGGGGGAGTGGCATGAGCAGTTCTTC. V is TRBV7-9 and J is TRBJ2-1; 9 positions agree with TRBD1. V dropped 4 bases and J dropped 8; count of bases not matched to a gene: 9. This CDR3 spans 15 amino acids. The germline V gene encodes CDR1 SEHNR and CDR2 FQNEAQ (reference sequence).

The chain couples TRBV7-9 to TRBJ2-7; D is undetermined. This CDR3 contains 12 residues. V gave up 5 bases and J gave up 5 bases, with 10 bases separating them. Germline values: CDR1 SEHNR, CDR2 FQNEAQ (reference sequence). The CDR3 loop is CASSPDFDEQYF. The CDR3 coding sequence is TGTGCCAGCAGCCCCGACTTTGACGAGCAGTACTTC.

The chain carries TRBV11-2 and TRBJ2-2; D possibly corresponds to TRBD1 (5 bases). V was clipped by 1 base and J by 5 bases, with 14 bases between them. The CDR3 runs to 16 residues. Germline V gene data show CDR1 as SGHAT and CDR2 as FQNNGV. The CDR3 is CASSLGGLRWTGELFF. The CDR3 DNA reads TGTGCCAGCAGCTTAGGGGGCCTGAGATGGACCGGGGAGCTGTTTTTT.

A word on this clonotype: At one end the junction does not follow the germline gene, possibly because of a read error. The CDR3 protein is CASSQLQGNDGYTF. The CDR3 nucleotides are TGTGCCAGCAGCCAATTACAGGGTAACGATGGCTACACCTTC. This rearrangement joins TRBV3-1 to TRBJ1-2; D possibly corresponds to TRBD1 (6 bases). The length of the CDR3 is 14 residues. Germline V CDR1 and CDR2: LGHDT, YNNKEL (reference sequence).

V and J are TRBV6-1 and TRBJ2-3; D is unclear. The V end lost 2 bases, the J end lost 5 bases, and 11 bases lay between the germline ends. The CDR3 consists of 14 residues. From germline, CDR1 is MNHNS and CDR2 SASEGT. CDR3 sequence (DNA): TGTGCCAGCAGTGAACAACCGAATGGAGATACGCAGTATTTT. Encoded protein: CASSEQPNGDTQYF.

This clonotype was seen more than once but under ten times. The chain has TRBV7-2 and TRBJ2-7; D might be TRBD1 (6 bases). Germline values: CDR1 SGHTA, CDR2 FQGNSA. The CDR3 runs 13 residues. The V gene lost 5 bases and the J gene lost 7 bases, with 15 bases spanning the gap. This chain's CDR3 is CASSAQGTTEQYF. The CDR3 DNA sequence: TGTGCCAGCAGCGCCCAGGGGACGACAGAGCAGTACTTC.

This chain links TRBV5-8 with TRBJ2-2; D is ambiguous. Germline assignment: CDR1 SGHTS and CDR2 YDEGEE. The CDR3 loop spans 15 amino acids. V was cut by 6 bases and J by 4 bases, with 16 bases left in between. CDR3 in DNA: TGTGCCAGCACCTTACTCCCTGCGCTCACCGGGGAGCTGTTTTTT. Translating it yields CASTLLPALTGELFF.

Many counts were recorded for this clonotype. This chain uses TRBV20-1 with TRBJ2-5, with D unclear. V gave up 3 bases and J gave up 0 bases, with 11 bases separating them. Germline V gene data show CDR1 as DFQATT and CDR2 as SNEGSKA (reference sequence). This CDR3 comprises 14 residues. The CDR3 loop is CSASRVRYQETQYF. The CDR3 DNA sequence: TGCAGTGCTAGTAGGGTCCGGTACCAAGAGACCCAGTACTTC.

The chain has TRBV5-1 and TRBJ2-7; tentatively, D is TRBD1 (6 bases). Per germline, CDR1 SGHRS and CDR2 YFSETQ. The CDR3 sequence is 14 residues long. Trimming cost V 0 bases and J 6 bases, with 13 bases left between them. CDR3 coding DNA: TGCGCCAGCAGCTTGGGTCTTGTGGGGGCCGAGCAGTACTTC. As protein: CASSLGLVGAEQYF.

This clonotype has more than one count but fewer than ten. V usage is TRBV4-2 and J usage is TRBJ2-5; tentative D call: TRBD2 (7 bases). Germline CDR1 LGHNA, CDR2 YNFKEQ. V was clipped by 6 bases and J by 1 base, with 15 bases between them. This CDR3 is built from 15 residues. CDR3 nucleotides: TGTGCCAGCAGTTTAGGGGGGGGTCTCCAAGAGACCCAGTACTTC. Its protein is CASSLGGGLQETQYF.

The chain combines TRBV10-1 with TRBJ2-1; D may be TRBD2 (6 bases). CDR3 size: 13 residues. Germline values: CDR1 WNHNN, CDR2 SYGVQD (reference sequence). Trimming left V 10 bases short and J 6 bases short, with 16 bases between. This chain's CDR3 is CATRLVSLNEQFF. CDR3 nucleotide sequence: TGCGCCACCCGACTAGTTTCCCTCAATGAGCAGTTCTTC.

This chain links TRBV3-1 with TRBJ2-3; 14 nucleotides agree with TRBD2. Germline CDR1 is LGHDT and CDR2 is YNNKEL (reference sequence). After removal of 3 bases from V and 6 bases from J, the junction contained 8 bases not matched to a gene. The CDR3 has 17 residues. The chain's CDR3 is CASSQARLAGGGDTQYF. The CDR3 DNA follows: TGTGCCAGCAGCCAGGCTCGACTAGCGGGAGGGGGTGATACGCAGTATTTT.

V usage is TRBV27 and J usage is TRBJ2-3; the D gene is possibly TRBD2 (5 bases). This CDR3 region has 14 residues. With 6 bases removed from V and 4 bases from J, the gap between germline ends came to 14 bases. Germline assignment: CDR1 MNHEY and CDR2 SMNVEV (reference sequence). CDR3 DNA sequence: TGTGCCAGCAGGAACGACTGGGAGCCAGATACGCAGTATTTT. Translated, it gives CASRNDWEPDTQYF.

The chain links TRBV7-6 to TRBJ2-4, with a tentative D call TRBD2 (7 bases). V was shortened by 8 bases and J by 5 bases, with 10 bases between the two germline ends. This CDR3 has 12 amino acids. Germline assignment: CDR1 SGHVS and CDR2 FNYEAQ. CDR3 DNA: TGTGCCAGCCGGGGGGCCGAAAACATTCAGTACTTC. This gives the protein CASRGAENIQYF.

The gene calls are TRBV10-3 and TRBJ2-7, with D possibly TRBD2 on 7 matching bases. The germline V and J ends were trimmed by 6 bases and 6 bases, with 21 bases remaining between them. This CDR3 has 15 amino acids. Germline V lookup: CDR1 ENHRY, CDR2 SYGVKD. The CDR3 DNA follows: TGTGCCATCAGGAGGGGGGGAATGGCCTCTTCCGAGCAGTACTTC. Protein: CAIRRGGMASSEQYF.

The chain has TRBV5-6 and TRBJ2-7, with D uncertain. This CDR3 has 15 amino acids. The V gene's germline CDR1 is SGHDT and CDR2 YYEEEE. Between the trimmed V and J ends, which lost 3 bases and 7 bases, there was a span of 20 bases. CDR3 region: CASSSFSLLSWEQYF. The CDR3 bases are TGTGCCAGCAGCTCGTTTAGCCTCCTGTCGTGGGAGCAGTACTTC.

This chain connects TRBV7-3 to TRBJ2-5; 8 positions agree with TRBD2. Germline V gene sequence: CDR1 SGHTA, CDR2 FQGTGA. The V and J ends lost 8 bases and 3 bases, in that order; junction bases with no gene match: 5. The CDR3 is made up of 13 amino acids. This chain's CDR3 is CASSRAGEETQYF. For the CDR3, the DNA is TGTGCCAGCTCCCGAGCGGGGGAAGAGACCCAGTACTTC.

The rearrangement links TRBV5-1 to TRBJ2-1; TRBD1 might be the D (7 bases). The CDR3 is 15 amino acids. Germline V CDR1 and CDR2: SGHRS, YFSETQ. V gave up 2 bases and J gave up 3 bases, with 12 bases separating them. The CDR3 DNA reads TGCGCCAGCAGCTTCAGGGGGGCTGGCTACAATGAGCAGTTCTTC. It encodes CASSFRGAGYNEQFF.

This clonotype was seen more than once but under ten times. The chain employs TRBV6-1 and TRBJ1-1, with D possibly TRBD1 on 5 matching bases. The V end was cut by 7 bases, the J end by 0 bases, with 9 bases between. This CDR3 has 13 residues. From germline, CDR1 is MNHNS and CDR2 SASEGT. The CDR3 DNA sequence: TGTGCCAGCAAGGGGAACATGAACACTGAAGCTTTCTTT. Its translation is CASKGNMNTEAFF.

This clonotype came up a few times. The rearrangement links TRBV12-3 or TRBV12-4 to TRBJ2-5; maybe TRBD2 (6 bases). The CDR3 runs 14 residues. With 7 bases removed from V and 1 base from J, the gap between germline ends came to 13 bases. This CDR3 is CASTRSTSQETQYF. The CDR3 DNA follows: TGTGCCAGCACAAGATCGACTAGCCAAGAGACCCAGTACTTC.

The genes are TRBV5-1 and TRBJ2-5; the match to TRBD2 covers 9 bases. Germline V gene data show CDR1 as SGHRS and CDR2 as YFSETQ. Trimming took 6 bases from V and 4 from J; bases not matched to a gene: 16. The CDR3 contains 17 residues. Here the CDR3 DNA reads TGCGCCAGCACCTCGGGCAGCGGGGGGACTAGCAGAGAGACCCAGTACTTC. Translation: CASTSGSGGTSRETQYF.

Many counts were recorded for this clonotype. The rearrangement uses TRBV7-2 and TRBJ1-1, with TRBD1 as a possible D gene (5 bases). The CDR3 sequence is 15 residues long. Germline loops: CDR1 SGHTA, CDR2 FQGNSA. Trimming took 3 bases from V and 1 from J, leaving 12 bases between them. CDR3 sequence reads: CASSLPGRPNTEAFF. In DNA form, the CDR3 reads TGTGCCAGCAGCTTGCCGGGACGGCCGAACACTGAAGCTTTCTTT.